Detailed here is one T cell receptor beta chain. It has no known antigen specificity. The read terminates 3 residues ahead of where the CDR3 ends, so the germline J gene completes it. Germline trimming: 9 bases from V, 3 bases from J; junction bases outside gene matches: 5. Measured from the cysteine to the phenylalanine, the CDR3 is 14 residues long. Only the CDR3 bases that were read are kept: 33 of them, in frame from base 1. Sequences LNHDA (CDR1) and SQIVND (CDR2) are obtained from the germline V gene (reference sequence). For sequencing input, CVID and control samples contributed equivalent amounts of genomic DNA. For every sample, a 60 bp segment covering the rearranged TCRbeta CDR3 region was amplified and then sequenced. The immunoSEQ assay, a bias-corrected multiplex PCR with high-throughput sequencing, was employed for TCRbeta amplification. In the authors' own workflow: Every unique nucleotide sequence counted as a clone and was annotated with V, D and J genes, copy number and frequency. Sequences were labeled productive if in frame, and non-productive if out of frame or containing stop codons. Clonality was calculated from Shannon's entropy as previously described. The predicted amino acid sequences of productive clones were used to derive the mean CDR3 Kyte-Doolittle hydropathy. Using the R hclust function, scaled V gene usage was clustered hierarchically with Manhattan distance and complete linkage. To assess clone sharing by CDR3 amino acid sequence, 12 repertoires per group were resampled over 100 rounds. The repertoires were screened for approximately 63 published EBV-specific TCRbeta sequences and approximately 240 published CMV-specific TCRbeta sequences. Two CVID samples yielding fewer than 10,000 sequences were excluded from analysis, leaving over 35 CVID repertoires. The table was pulled from immuneACCESS by TCRdb, which kept in-frame rearrangements only. Such tables lose some clones; where checked, under half of the loss comes from unresolved V genes, and the rest has no known cause. V and J calls and clone size come straight from that table; D and trimming were deduced from the DNA. This sample has about 23,000 clones in the table, none counted a single time. Roughly 9.6% of the sample belongs to the ten largest clones.

The data derive from a study of T cell clonality in common variable immunodeficiency (dated by TCRdb to 2015 to 2017). What the authors observed across the whole study: Patient heterogeneity within the CVID cohort put limits on correlating repertoire features with clinical complications. Even though DNA input was equal, the average per sample came to about 81,820 unique sequences for controls compared with approximately 30,000 for CVID samples. Reportedly, TCRbeta sequences from CVID had fewer deletions and N-nucleotide insertions, and highly modified clones with 13 or more V deletions were absent from CVID. Healthy controls shared more TCRbeta clones with each other than CVID subjects shared among themselves (p < 0.0001). It was noted by the authors that sequencing of the repertoires of T cell subpopulations would be needed to clarify the cause of the increased clonality in CVID. Compared with healthy controls, CVID subjects showed increased TCRbeta clonality (t-test p = 0.018), a feature most characteristic of about a third of subjects.

Standard criteria were used to diagnose CVID, namely serum IgG, IgA and/or IgM reduced below the normal range together with specific antibody deficiency. There were around 45 subjects in the CVID group (approximately 15 female and roughly 29 male), ranging in age from 9 to 64 years, with a mean age of about 40. Both CVID patients and healthy controls were predominantly of Caucasian heritage. At the time of study participation, every CVID subject had been on replacement immunoglobulin therapy for at least one year. No CVID subject was ill or taking immunomodulatory or immunosuppressive medication when blood was collected. Heparinized peripheral whole blood samples of roughly 4.5 to 8 ml were collected from each donor. Genomic DNA from adults with common variable immune deficiency (CVID) and from healthy adult controls was used for sequencing of TCRbeta CDR3 repertoires. Diluted blood was density-centrifuged over Hypaque 1077 or Ficoll-Paque to isolate peripheral blood mononuclear cells. Genomic DNA was extracted from unsorted mononuclear cells by Qiagen column purification or by a centrifugation-based method.

Material for sequencing was peripheral blood mononuclear cells. This clonotype originated in a human donor with common variable immunodeficiency. The sequence links TRBV19 to TRBJ2-2, with 9 central nucleotides matching TRBD1. The CDR3 bases that were read are TGTGCCAGCCAACAGGGGGCGTACACCGGGGAG. It is translated as CASQQGAYTGE. The CDR3 in its entirety is CASQQGAYTGELFF.